Listed below are T cell receptor beta chains from one sample, sequenced in a study of shared clonotypes between healthy human individuals. The data were produced by immunoSEQ multiplex PCR, yet TCRdb's version contains in-frame clones alone and is incomplete. The data hold roughly 2.5 million clones, with approximately 94% observed a single time. Input material: naive CD4+ T cells sorted from blood. The receptors were sampled from a man between 18 and 35 years old in good health. The CDR3 runs from the conserved cysteine through the conserved F or W. The D gene is left open where the match is weak.

J gene | V gene | D gene | CDR3 DNA | CDR3 protein
TRBJ1-1 | TRBV5-1 | NA | TGCGCCAGCAGCTTGCTCGGGGGAGCAACTGAAGCTTTCTTT | CASSLLGGATEAFF
TRBJ1-1 | TRBV19 | TRBD1 | TGTGCCAGTAGTGCAGGGACAGGGCTAATGAACACTGAAGCTTTCTTT | CASSAGTGLMNTEAFF
TRBJ2-7 | TRBV30 | NA | TGTGCCTGGAGTGTACTGGTCGGCAGGGGTGCGTACGAGCAGTACTTC | CAWSVLVGRGAYEQYF
TRBJ2-2 | TRBV30 | NA | TGTGCCGGAAGCAGGGTCCCCCCGAACACCGGGGAGCTGTTTTTT | CAGSRVPPNTGELFF
TRBJ1-6 | TRBV5-1 | TRBD1 | TGCGCCAGCAGCACGGGACAGGGAAATTCACCCCTCCACTTT | CASSTGQGNSPLHF
TRBJ1-1 | TRBV5-4 | NA | TGTGCCAGCAGCCCTCCGACAGGCTCGAACACTGAAGCTTTCTTT | CASSPPTGSNTEAFF
TRBJ2-3 | TRBV7-9 | TRBD1 | TGTGCCAGCATCGCCCCGGGGACAGGGGTCCTCAACACAGATACGCAGTATTTT | CASIAPGTGVLNTDTQYF
TRBJ2-7 | TRBV14 | NA | TGTGCCAGCAGCCAAGATCGTTCCCTCCAGGGCTCCTACGAGCAGTACTTC | CASSQDRSLQGSYEQYF
TRBJ1-4 | TRBV18 | NA | TGTGCCAGCTCACATACAACCTTGGGTGGTAATGAAAAACTGTTTTTT | CASSHTTLGGNEKLFF
TRBJ2-7 | TRBV7-6 | NA | TGTGCCAGCACCGAAAAGAGGTACGAGCAGTACTTC | CASTEKRYEQYF
TRBJ2-7 | TRBV14 | NA | TGTGCCAGCAGCCAAGCACCGTCCTACGAGCAGTACTTC | CASSQAPSYEQYF
TRBJ2-4 | TRBV10-2 | NA | TGCGCCAGCAGTGACACAGAACTAGCCAAAAACATTCAGTACTTC | CASSDTELAKNIQYF
TRBJ2-5 | TRBV29-1 | NA | TGCAGCGTTGAAGATCTTCGGGAGACCCAGTACTTC | CSVEDLRETQYF
TRBJ2-7 | TRBV6-5 | TRBD2 | TGTGCCAGCAGTTACGTGTCTAGCGGGTCGGGAGAGCAGTACTTC | CASSYVSSGSGEQYF
TRBJ2-3 | TRBV5-4 | TRBD2 | TGTGCCAGCAGCCAGCCACCTAGCGGGGGCACAGATACGCAGTATTTT | CASSQPPSGGTDTQYF
TRBJ2-3 | TRBV5-1 | TRBD2 | TGCGCCAGCAGCTTGGGTAGCGGGATCAGCACAGATACGCAGTATTTT | CASSLGSGISTDTQYF
TRBJ2-3 | TRBV19 | NA | TGTGCCAGTAGTATGAACCCCAGCACAGATACGCAGTATTTT | CASSMNPSTDTQYF
TRBJ2-1 | TRBV6-5 | TRBD2 | TGTGCCAGCGGGCCAAAGACTAGCGGGAAGCATGAGCAGTTCTTC | CASGPKTSGKHEQFF
TRBJ2-7 | TRBV7-2 | TRBD1 | TGTGCCAGCAGCGGGCGGACAGGGGCCTACGAGCAGTACTTC | CASSGRTGAYEQYF
TRBJ1-5 | TRBV6-1 | TRBD1 | TGTGCCAGCAGTGAACAGGTGGCAGGGGGCAGCCAGCCCCAGCATTTT | CASSEQVAGGSQPQHF
TRBJ2-2 | TRBV7-9 | TRBD2 | TGTGCCAGCAGCTTAGAGAGGGCGGGAGTTAACGCCGGGGAGCTGTTTTTT | CASSLERAGVNAGELFF
TRBJ2-3 | TRBV7-2 | NA | TGTGCCAGCAGCGTTGGGGGCGGGTACACAGATACGCAGTATTTT | CASSVGGGYTDTQYF
TRBJ2-5 | TRBV5-6 | NA | TGTGCCAGCAGCCCGGAGGGCCGGGGAGAGACCCAGTACTTC | CASSPEGRGETQYF
TRBJ1-6 | TRBV10-1 | NA | TGCGCCAGCAGTGAGTCGAGCCAGCTAAATTCACCCCTCCACTTT | CASSESSQLNSPLHF